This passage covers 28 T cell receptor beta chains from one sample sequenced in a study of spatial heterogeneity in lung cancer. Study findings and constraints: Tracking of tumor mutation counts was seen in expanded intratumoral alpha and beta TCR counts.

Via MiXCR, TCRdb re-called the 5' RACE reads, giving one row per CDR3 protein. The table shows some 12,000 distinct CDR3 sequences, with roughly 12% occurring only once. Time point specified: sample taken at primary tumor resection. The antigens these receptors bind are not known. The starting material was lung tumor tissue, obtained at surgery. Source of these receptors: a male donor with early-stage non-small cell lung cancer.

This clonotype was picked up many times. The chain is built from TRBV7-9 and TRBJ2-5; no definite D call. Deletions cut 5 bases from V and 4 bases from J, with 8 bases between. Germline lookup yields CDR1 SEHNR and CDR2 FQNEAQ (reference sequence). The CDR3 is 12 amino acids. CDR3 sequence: CASSTVGETQYF. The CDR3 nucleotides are TGTGCCAGCAGCACCGTGGGAGAGACCCAGTACTTC.

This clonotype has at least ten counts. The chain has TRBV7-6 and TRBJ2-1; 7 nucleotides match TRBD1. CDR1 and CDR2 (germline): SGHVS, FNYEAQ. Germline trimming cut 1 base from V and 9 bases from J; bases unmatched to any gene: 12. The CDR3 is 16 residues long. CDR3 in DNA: TGTGCCAGCAGCTTAGTCACAGGGGAAGGGATCGGTGAGCAGTTCTTC. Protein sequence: CASSLVTGEGIGEQFF.

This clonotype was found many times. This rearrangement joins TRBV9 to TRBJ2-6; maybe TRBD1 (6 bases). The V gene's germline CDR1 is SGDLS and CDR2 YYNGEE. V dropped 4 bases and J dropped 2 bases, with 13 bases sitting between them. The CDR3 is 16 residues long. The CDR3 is CASSYLGGAGANVLTF. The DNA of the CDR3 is TGTGCCAGCAGCTACTTAGGGGGAGCTGGGGCCAACGTCCTGACTTTC.

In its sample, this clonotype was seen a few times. The CDR3 sequence is CSASSPGHPSNQPQHF. The CDR3 nucleotides read TGCAGTGCTAGTTCCCCAGGACATCCCAGCAATCAGCCCCAGCATTTT. The chain combines TRBV20-1 with TRBJ1-5; a possible D gene is TRBD1 (5 bases). The CDR3 is 16 residues long. The ends were cut back, 3 bases at V and 1 base at J, with 16 bases in the middle. Germline CDR1 is DFQATT and CDR2 is SNEGSKA (reference sequence).

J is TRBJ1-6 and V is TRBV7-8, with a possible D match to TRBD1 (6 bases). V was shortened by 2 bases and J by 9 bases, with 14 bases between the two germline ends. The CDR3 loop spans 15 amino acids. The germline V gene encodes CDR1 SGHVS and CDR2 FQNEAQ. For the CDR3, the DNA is TGTGCCAGCAGCTTAACGGGGGCCGGCGGTTCACCCCTCCACTTT. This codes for CASSLTGAGGSPLHF.

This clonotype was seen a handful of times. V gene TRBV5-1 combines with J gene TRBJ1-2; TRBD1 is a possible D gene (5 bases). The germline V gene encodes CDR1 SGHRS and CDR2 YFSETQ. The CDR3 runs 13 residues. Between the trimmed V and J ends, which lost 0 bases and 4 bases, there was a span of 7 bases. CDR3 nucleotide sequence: TGCGCCAGCAGCTTGGCAGGGCGCTATGGCTACACCTTC. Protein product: CASSLAGRYGYTF.

CDR3 nucleotide sequence: TGTGCCAGCAGCAGGTCTAAACTAGAGAGCACAGATACGCAGTATTTT. Translation: CASSRSKLESTDTQYF. The V and J genes are TRBV7-9 and TRBJ2-3; a weak D match, TRBD2 (5 bases). The CDR3 contains 16 residues. Germline loops: CDR1 SEHNR, CDR2 FQNEAQ (reference sequence). The V end was cut by 5 bases, the J end by 0 bases, with 15 bases between.

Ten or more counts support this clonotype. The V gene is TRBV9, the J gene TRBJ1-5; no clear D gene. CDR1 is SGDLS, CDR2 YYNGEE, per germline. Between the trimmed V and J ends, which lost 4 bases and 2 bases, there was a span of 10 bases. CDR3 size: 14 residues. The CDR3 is CASSLTSGNQPQHF. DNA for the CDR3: TGTGCCAGCAGCCTCACATCGGGCAATCAGCCCCAGCATTTT.

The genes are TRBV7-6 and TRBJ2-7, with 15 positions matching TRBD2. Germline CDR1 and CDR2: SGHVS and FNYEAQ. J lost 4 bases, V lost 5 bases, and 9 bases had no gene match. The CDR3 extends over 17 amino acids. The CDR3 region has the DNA TGTGCCAGCAGCCTGAGGACTAGCGGGGGGGCGGTTTACGAGCAGTACTTC. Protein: CASSLRTSGGAVYEQYF.

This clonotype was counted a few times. CDR3 coding DNA: TGTGCCAGCACGTGGACCGCGGACCGCCTCTACGAGCAGTACTTC. Translation gives CASTWTADRLYEQYF. The J gene is TRBJ2-7, the V gene TRBV6-1; D is uncertain. The CDR3 is 15 residues long. Germline CDR1 reads MNHNS; CDR2 reads SASEGT. Between the trimmed V and J ends, which lost 7 bases and 3 bases, there was a span of 19 bases.

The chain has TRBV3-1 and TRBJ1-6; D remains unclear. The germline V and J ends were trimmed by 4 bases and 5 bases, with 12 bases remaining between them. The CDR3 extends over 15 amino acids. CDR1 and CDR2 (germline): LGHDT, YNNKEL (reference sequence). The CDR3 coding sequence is TGTGCCAGCAGCCGAACGAAACCGGATAATTCACCCCTCCACTTT. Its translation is CASSRTKPDNSPLHF.

DNA for the CDR3: TGTGCCAGCTCACTACCCTTCGGGGGGGATACGCAGTATTTT. Residues: CASSLPFGGDTQYF. The rearrangement uses TRBV18 and TRBJ2-3; 7 bases map to TRBD2. The CDR3 is made up of 14 amino acids. V trimming: 4 bases; J trimming: 6 bases; junction bases outside the gene matches: 7. From germline, CDR1 is KGHSH and CDR2 LQKENI.

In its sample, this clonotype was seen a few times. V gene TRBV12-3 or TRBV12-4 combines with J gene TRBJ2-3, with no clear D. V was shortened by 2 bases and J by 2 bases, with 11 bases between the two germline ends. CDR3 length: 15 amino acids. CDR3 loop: CASSLRATPTDTQYF. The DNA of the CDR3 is TGTGCCAGCAGTTTAAGAGCGACTCCCACAGATACGCAGTATTTT.

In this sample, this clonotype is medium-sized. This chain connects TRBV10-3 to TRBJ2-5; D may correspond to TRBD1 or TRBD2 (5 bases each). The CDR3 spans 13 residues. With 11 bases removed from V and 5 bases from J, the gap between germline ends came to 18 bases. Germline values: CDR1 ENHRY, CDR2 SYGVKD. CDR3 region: CAPGERGRETQYF. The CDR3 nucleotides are TGTGCCCCGGGTGAGAGGGGCAGGGAGACCCAGTACTTC.

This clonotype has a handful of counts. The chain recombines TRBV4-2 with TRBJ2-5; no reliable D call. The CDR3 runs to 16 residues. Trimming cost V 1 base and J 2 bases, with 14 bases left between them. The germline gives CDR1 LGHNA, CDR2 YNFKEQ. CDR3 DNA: TGTGCCAGCAGCCAAGGGGATACAGAAGGTCAAGAGACCCAGTACTTC. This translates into CASSQGDTEGQETQYF.

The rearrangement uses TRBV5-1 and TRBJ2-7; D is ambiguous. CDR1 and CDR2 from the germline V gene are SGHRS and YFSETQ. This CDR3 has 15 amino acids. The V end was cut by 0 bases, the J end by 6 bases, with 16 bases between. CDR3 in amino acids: CASSLALPTISEQYF. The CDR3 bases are TGCGCCAGCAGCTTGGCCCTTCCGACGATCTCCGAGCAGTACTTC.

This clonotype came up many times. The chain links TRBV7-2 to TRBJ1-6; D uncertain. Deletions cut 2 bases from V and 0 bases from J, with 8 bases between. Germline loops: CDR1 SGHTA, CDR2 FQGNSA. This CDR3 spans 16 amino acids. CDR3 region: CASSLTWSSYNSPLHF. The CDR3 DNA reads TGTGCCAGCAGCTTAACGTGGAGCTCCTATAATTCACCCCTCCACTTT.

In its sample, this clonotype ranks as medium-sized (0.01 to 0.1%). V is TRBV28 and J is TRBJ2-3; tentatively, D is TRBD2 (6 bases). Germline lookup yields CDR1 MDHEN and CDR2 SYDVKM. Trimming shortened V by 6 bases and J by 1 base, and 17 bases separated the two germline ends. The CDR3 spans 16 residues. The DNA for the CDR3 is TGTGCCAGCAGCCGAACTCCGGGAGCGGGCACAGATACGCAGTATTTT. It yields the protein CASSRTPGAGTDTQYF.

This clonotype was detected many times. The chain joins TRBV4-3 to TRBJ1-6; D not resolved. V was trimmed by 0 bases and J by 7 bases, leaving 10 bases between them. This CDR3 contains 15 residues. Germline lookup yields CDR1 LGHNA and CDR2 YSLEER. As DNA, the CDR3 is TGCGCCAGCAGCCAAGAGGCTACAAGAAATTCACCCCTCCACTTT. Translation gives CASSQEATRNSPLHF.

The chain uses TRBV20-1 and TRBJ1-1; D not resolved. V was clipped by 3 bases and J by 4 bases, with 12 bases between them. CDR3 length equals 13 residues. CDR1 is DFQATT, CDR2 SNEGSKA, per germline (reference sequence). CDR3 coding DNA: TGCAGTGCTAGTGCCCGATGGGGCACTGAAGCTTTCTTT. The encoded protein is CSASARWGTEAFF.

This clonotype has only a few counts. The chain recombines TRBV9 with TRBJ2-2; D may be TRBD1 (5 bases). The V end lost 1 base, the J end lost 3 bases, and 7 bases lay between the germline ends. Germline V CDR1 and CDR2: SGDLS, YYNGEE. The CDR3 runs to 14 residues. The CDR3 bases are TGTGCCAGCAGCGTAAGGGGATACACCGGGGAGCTGTTTTTT. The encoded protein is CASSVRGYTGELFF.

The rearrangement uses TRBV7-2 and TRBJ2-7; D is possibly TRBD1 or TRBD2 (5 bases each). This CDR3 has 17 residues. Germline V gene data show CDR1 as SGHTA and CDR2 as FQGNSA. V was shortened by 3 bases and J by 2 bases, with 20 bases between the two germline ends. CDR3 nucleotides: TGTGCCAGCAGCTTTATCCGGGGCGCCCAGGGTCCCTACGAGCAGTACTTC. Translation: CASSFIRGAQGPYEQYF.

CDR3 protein: CSVIGQANQPQHF. As DNA, the CDR3 is TGCAGCGTTATTGGCCAGGCCAATCAGCCCCAGCATTTT. This chain links TRBV29-1 with TRBJ1-5; D not certain. The CDR3 is 13 amino acids. V lost 5 bases and J lost 3, with 11 bases in between. Germline loops: CDR1 SQVTM, CDR2 ANQGSEA.

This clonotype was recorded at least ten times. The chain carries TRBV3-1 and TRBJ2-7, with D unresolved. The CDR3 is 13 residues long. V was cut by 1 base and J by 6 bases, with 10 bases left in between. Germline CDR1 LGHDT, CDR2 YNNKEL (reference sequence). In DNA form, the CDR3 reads TGTGCCAGCAGCCAAGGGCAGTTAACCGAGCAGTACTTC. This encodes CASSQGQLTEQYF.

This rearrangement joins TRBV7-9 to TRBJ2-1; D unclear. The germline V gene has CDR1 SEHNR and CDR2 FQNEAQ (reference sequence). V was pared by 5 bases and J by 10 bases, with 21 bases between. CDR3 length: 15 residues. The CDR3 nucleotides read TGTGCCAGCAGCCTTTCCGGGCAACGACAATCGGAGCAGTTCTTC. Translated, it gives CASSLSGQRQSEQFF.

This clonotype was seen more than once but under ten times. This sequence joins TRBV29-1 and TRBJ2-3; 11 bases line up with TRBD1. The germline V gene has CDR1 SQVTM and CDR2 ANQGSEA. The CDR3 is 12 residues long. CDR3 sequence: CKAGQGADTQYF. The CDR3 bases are TGCAAGGCGGGACAGGGGGCAGATACGCAGTATTTT.

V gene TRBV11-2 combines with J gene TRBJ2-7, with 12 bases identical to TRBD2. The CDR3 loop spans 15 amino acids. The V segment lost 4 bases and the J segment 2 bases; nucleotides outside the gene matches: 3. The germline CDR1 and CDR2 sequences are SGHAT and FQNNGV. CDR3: CASSSRTSGAYEQYF. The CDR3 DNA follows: TGTGCCAGCAGCTCCAGGACTAGCGGGGCCTACGAGCAGTACTTC.

The CDR3 region is CASSPGTGVREQYF. The CDR3 coding sequence is TGTGCCAGCTCACCAGGGACAGGGGTTCGCGAGCAGTACTTC. V gene TRBV18 combines with J gene TRBJ2-7; 10 bases agree with TRBD1. This CDR3 region has 14 residues. Germline lookup yields CDR1 KGHSH and CDR2 LQKENI. The J segment lost 6 bases and the V segment lost 2 bases, leaving 4 bases of the junction unmatched.